A selection of T cell receptor beta chains follows, all from one sample in a study of blood T cell repertoires in COVID-19. Clones were read by immunoSEQ multiplex PCR, and TCRdb kept only the in-frame ones, dropping some. The repertoire holds roughly 250,000 clones, with approximately 85% as singletons. The sequencing input was PBMCs or T cells enriched from blood (not recorded which). The receptors shown here come from a woman between 50 and 59 years old who had recovered from COVID-19. Each CDR3 is given with its conserved first and last residue. The D gene is left open where the match is weak. Clone size appears in some rows only: once, few, many, or a class for an expanded clone.

j_call | v_call | clone_size | d_call | cdr3_aa | cdr3_nt
TRBJ1-4 | TRBV5-1 | NA | TRBD1 | CASSPDRAMEKLFF | TGCGCCAGCAGCCCGGACAGGGCCATGGAAAAACTGTTTTTT
TRBJ1-6 | TRBV2 | once | NA | CASRSGSSYNSPLHF | TGTGCCAGCAGGTCAGGAAGCTCCTATAATTCACCCCTCCACTTT
TRBJ1-3 | TRBV7-6 | few | NA | CASSLDRVGNTIYF | TGTGCCAGCAGCTTAGACAGGGTGGGAAACACCATATATTTT
TRBJ2-5 | TRBV2 | once | NA | CASSPQETQYF | TGTGCCAGCAGCCCCCAGGAGACCCAGTACTTC
TRBJ2-1 | TRBV7-9 | NA | TRBD2 | CASSPVGGSFNEQFF | TGTGCCAGCAGCCCAGTGGGGGGGTCATTTAATGAGCAGTTCTTC
TRBJ2-1 | TRBV10-3 | NA | NA | CAVRQGQYNEQFF | TGTGCTGTCCGACAAGGACAATACAATGAGCAGTTCTTC
TRBJ2-1 | TRBV5-4 | few | NA | CASSPPPSVPPGNEQFF | TGTGCCAGCAGCCCTCCCCCTAGCGTTCCTCCTGGCAATGAGCAGTTCTTC
TRBJ2-7 | TRBV15 | NA | NA | CATRGGWGGSYEQYF | TGTGCCACCAGGGGGGGCTGGGGGGGGTCCTACGAGCAGTACTTC
TRBJ2-1 | TRBV14 | once | NA | CASSQYTGYSEQFF | TGTGCCAGCAGCCAATACACAGGGTATAGTGAGCAGTTCTTC
TRBJ2-7 | TRBV7-8 | NA | TRBD2 | CASSPIEGREGYEQYF | TGTGCCAGCAGCCCCATTGAGGGGCGGGAGGGCTACGAGCAGTACTTC
TRBJ2-5 | TRBV5-1 | NA | NA | CASSLEGREETQYF | TGCGCCAGCAGCTTGGAGGGCAGGGAAGAGACCCAGTACTTC
TRBJ1-2 | TRBV4-1 | once | NA | CASSQGTSNSGYTF | TGCGCCAGCAGCCAAGGGACTTCCAACTCTGGCTACACCTTC
TRBJ2-2 | TRBV19 | NA | TRBD1 | CASSPRDRGTGELFF | TGTGCCAGTAGCCCCCGGGACAGGGGTACCGGGGAGCTGTTTTTT
TRBJ2-6 | TRBV6-1 | NA | NA | CASSEVSGANVLTF | TGTGCCAGCAGTGAAGTGAGTGGGGCCAACGTCCTGACTTTC
TRBJ2-1 | TRBV14 | NA | TRBD2 | CASSQGTMFPGEQFF | TGTGCCAGCAGCCAGGGGACTATGTTCCCGGGTGAGCAGTTCTTC
TRBJ2-7 | TRBV30 | few | TRBD1 | CAWEIGTGLLGEQYF | TGTGCCTGGGAGATCGGGACAGGCCTCTTGGGCGAGCAGTACTTC
TRBJ2-5 | TRBV18 | NA | NA | CASSPLSGQETQYF | TGTGCCAGCTCACCACTGTCCGGCCAAGAGACCCAGTACTTC
TRBJ2-5 | TRBV29-1 | once | NA | CSVDGGGARTQYF | TGCAGCGTTGACGGAGGGGGGGCCCGGACCCAGTACTTC
TRBJ2-7 | TRBV6-2/TRBV6-3 | NA | NA | CASSFRGWEQYF | TGTGCCAGCAGTTTTAGGGGATGGGAGCAGTACTTC
TRBJ2-3 | TRBV10-3 | NA | NA | CAISSPGRSGTDTQYF | TGTGCCATCAGTTCCCCCGGGAGATCCGGCACAGATACGCAGTATTTT
TRBJ1-3 | TRBV10-3 | NA | NA | CAISDSSGNTIYF | TGTGCCATCAGTGACAGCTCTGGAAACACCATATATTTT
TRBJ1-4 | TRBV18 | NA | NA | CASSPGTGEKLFF | TGTGCCAGCTCACCAGGGACTGGTGAAAAACTGTTTTTT
TRBJ1-5 | TRBV30 | NA | NA | CAWSVRGNQPQHF | TGTGCCTGGAGTGTACGGGGGAACCAGCCCCAGCATTTT
TRBJ1-3 | TRBV19 | NA | TRBD1 | CASSRGTAYSGNTIYF | TGTGCCAGTAGTAGAGGGACAGCCTACTCTGGAAACACCATATATTTT
TRBJ2-7 | TRBV6-5 | NA | TRBD2 | CASRYPGAGEYEQYF | TGTGCCAGCAGGTACCCCGGGGCGGGAGAGTACGAGCAGTACTTC
TRBJ1-5 | TRBV19 | NA | NA | CASSIYSLGLRLQPQHF | TGTGCCAGTAGTATATATAGTCTGGGCCTTAGGCTTCAGCCCCAGCATTTT
TRBJ2-7 | TRBV11-1 | NA | NA | CASSFSDRSYEQYF | TGTGCCAGCAGCTTCTCCGACAGGTCCTACGAGCAGTACTTC
TRBJ2-7 | TRBV14 | NA | NA | CASSQALGGEQYF | TGTGCCAGCAGCCAAGCATTAGGAGGGGAGCAGTACTTC
TRBJ2-7 | TRBV3-1/TRBV3-2 | NA | NA | CASSQPGTAYEQYF | TGTGCCAGCAGCCAACCCGGAACAGCCTACGAGCAGTACTTC
TRBJ1-5 | TRBV5-1 | NA | TRBD1 | CASSLAGTGGNQPQHF | TGCGCCAGCAGCTTGGCAGGGACAGGTGGGAATCAGCCCCAGCATTTT
TRBJ1-3 | TRBV25-1 | NA | NA | CASSGLSGNTIYF | TGTGCCAGCAGCGGACTTTCTGGAAACACCATATATTTT
TRBJ2-7 | TRBV10-2 | NA | NA | CASSPVNRKASYEQYF | TGCGCCAGCAGTCCCGTTAATCGTAAAGCGTCCTACGAGCAGTACTTC
TRBJ1-2 | TRBV7-8 | NA | NA | CASSLAPGSYGYTF | TGTGCCAGCAGCTTAGCCCCGGGTTCCTATGGCTACACCTTC
TRBJ2-7 | TRBV9 | NA | NA | CASSVAPSSYEQYF | TGTGCCAGCAGCGTAGCTCCCAGCTCCTACGAGCAGTACTTC
TRBJ2-7 | TRBV29-1 | NA | NA | CSGGTDYEQYF | TGCAGCGGCGGGACGGACTACGAGCAGTACTTC
TRBJ1-3 | TRBV28 | NA | NA | CASSFQGNTIYF | TGTGCCAGCAGTTTCCAGGGAAACACCATATATTTT
TRBJ1-5 | TRBV12-3/TRBV12-4 | NA | NA | CASSLDEGKPQHF | TGTGCCAGCAGTTTAGACGAGGGTAAACCCCAGCATTTT
TRBJ1-1 | TRBV6-5 | NA | NA | CASSRTQNTEAFF | TGTGCCAGCAGCAGGACACAGAACACTGAAGCTTTCTTT
TRBJ2-1 | TRBV19 | NA | TRBD1 | CASSRDSGSYNEQFF | TGTGCCAGTAGTCGGGACAGCGGATCCTACAATGAGCAGTTCTTC
TRBJ2-6 | TRBV5-1 | NA | TRBD1 | CASSPYRGHRSGANVLTF | TGCGCCAGCAGCCCTTACAGGGGGCATCGATCTGGGGCCAACGTCCTGACTTTC
TRBJ1-2 | TRBV6-6 | NA | TRBD1 | CASREGQPWIYGYTF | TGTGCCAGCAGAGAGGGACAGCCATGGATCTATGGCTACACCTTC